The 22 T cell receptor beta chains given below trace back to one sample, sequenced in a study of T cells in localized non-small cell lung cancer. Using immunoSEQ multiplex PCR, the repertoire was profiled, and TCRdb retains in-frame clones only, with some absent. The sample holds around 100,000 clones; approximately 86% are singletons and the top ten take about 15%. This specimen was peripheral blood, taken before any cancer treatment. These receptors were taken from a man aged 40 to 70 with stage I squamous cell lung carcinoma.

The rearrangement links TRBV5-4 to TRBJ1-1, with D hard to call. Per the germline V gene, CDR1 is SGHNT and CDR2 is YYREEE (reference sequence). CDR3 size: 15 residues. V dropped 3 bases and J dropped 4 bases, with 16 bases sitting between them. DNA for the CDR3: TGTGCCAGCAGCTCCGCCACTGGATCGATCACTGAAGCTTTCTTT. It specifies CASSSATGSITEAFF.

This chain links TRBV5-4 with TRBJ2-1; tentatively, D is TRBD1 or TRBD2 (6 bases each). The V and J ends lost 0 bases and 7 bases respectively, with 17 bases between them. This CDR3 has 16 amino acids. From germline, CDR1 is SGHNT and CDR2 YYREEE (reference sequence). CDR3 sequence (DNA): TGTGCCAGCAGCTTGGATCTAGGAGGGGGGAAGAATGAGCAGTTCTTC. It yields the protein CASSLDLGGGKNEQFF.

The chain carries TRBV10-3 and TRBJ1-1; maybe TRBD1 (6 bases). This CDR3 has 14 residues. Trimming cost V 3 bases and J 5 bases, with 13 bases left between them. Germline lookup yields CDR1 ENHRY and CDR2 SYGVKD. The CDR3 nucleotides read TGTGCCATCAGTGAATCTGGGGGCCGGACTGAAGCTTTCTTT. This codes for CAISESGGRTEAFF.

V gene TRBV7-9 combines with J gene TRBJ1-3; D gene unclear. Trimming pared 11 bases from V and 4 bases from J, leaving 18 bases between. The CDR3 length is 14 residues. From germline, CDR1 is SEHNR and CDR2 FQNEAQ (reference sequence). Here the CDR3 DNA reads TGTGCCGGGTTCGCGGGCCAAGGAGGAAACACCATATATTTT. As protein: CAGFAGQGGNTIYF. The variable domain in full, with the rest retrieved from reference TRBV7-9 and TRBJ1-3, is DTGVSQNPRHKITKRGQNVTFRCDPISEHNRLYWYRQTLGQGPEFLTYFQNEAQLEKSRLLSDRFSAERPKGSFSTLEIQRTEQGDSAMYLCAGFAGQGGNTIYFGEGSWLTVV.

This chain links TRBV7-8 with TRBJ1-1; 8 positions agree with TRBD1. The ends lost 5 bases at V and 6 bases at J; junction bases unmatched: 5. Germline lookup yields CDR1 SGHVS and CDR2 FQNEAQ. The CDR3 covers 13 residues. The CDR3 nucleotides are TGTGCCAGCAGCCAGACAGGGGACGCTGAAGCTTTCTTT. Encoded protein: CASSQTGDAEAFF.

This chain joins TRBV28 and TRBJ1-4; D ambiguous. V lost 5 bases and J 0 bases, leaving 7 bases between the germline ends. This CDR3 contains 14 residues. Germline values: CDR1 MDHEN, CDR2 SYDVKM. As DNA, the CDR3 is TGTGCCAGCAGTACAGCAGCAACTAATGAAAAACTGTTTTTT. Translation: CASSTAATNEKLFF.

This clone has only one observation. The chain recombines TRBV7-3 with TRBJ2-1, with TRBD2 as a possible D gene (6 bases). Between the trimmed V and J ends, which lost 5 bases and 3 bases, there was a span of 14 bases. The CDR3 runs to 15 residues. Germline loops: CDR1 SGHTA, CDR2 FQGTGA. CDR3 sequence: CASSPLASGYNEQFF. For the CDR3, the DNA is TGTGCCAGCAGCCCTCTAGCGTCTGGCTACAATGAGCAGTTCTTC.

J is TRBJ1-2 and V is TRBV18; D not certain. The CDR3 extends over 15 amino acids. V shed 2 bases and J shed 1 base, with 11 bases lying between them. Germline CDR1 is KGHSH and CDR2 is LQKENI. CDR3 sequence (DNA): TGTGCCAGCTCACCAGATCCGAATTTTAACTATGGCTACACCTTC. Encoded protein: CASSPDPNFNYGYTF.

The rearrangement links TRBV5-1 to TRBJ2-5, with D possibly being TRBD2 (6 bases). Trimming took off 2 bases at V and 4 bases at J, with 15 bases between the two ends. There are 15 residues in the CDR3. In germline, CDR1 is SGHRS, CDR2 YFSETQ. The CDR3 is CASSFYQLASETQYF. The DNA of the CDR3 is TGCGCCAGCAGCTTCTATCAACTAGCCTCAGAGACCCAGTACTTC.

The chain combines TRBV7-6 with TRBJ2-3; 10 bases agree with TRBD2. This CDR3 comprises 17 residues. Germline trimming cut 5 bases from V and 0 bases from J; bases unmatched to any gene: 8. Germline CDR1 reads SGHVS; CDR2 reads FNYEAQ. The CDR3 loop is CASSATAGGSSTDTQYF. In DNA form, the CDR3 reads TGTGCCAGCAGCGCGACAGCGGGGGGGTCTAGCACAGATACGCAGTATTTT.

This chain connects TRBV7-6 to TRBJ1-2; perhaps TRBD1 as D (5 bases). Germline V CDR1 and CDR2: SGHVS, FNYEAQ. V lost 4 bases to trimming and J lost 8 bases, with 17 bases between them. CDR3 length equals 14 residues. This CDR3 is CASSSRDGTGGYTF. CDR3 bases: TGTGCCAGCAGCTCCAGAGACGGGACTGGGGGCTACACCTTC.

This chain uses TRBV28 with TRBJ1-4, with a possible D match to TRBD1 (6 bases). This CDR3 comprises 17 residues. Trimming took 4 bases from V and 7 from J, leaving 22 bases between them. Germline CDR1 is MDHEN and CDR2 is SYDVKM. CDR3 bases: TGTGCCAGCAGTTCACAAATCCCGACAGGAGTTTTTGAAAAACTGTTTTTT. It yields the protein CASSSQIPTGVFEKLFF.

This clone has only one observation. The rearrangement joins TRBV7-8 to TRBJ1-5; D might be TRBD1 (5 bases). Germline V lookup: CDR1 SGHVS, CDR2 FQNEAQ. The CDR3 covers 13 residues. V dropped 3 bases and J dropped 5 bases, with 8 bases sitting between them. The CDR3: CASSLGVDQPQHF. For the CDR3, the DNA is TGTGCCAGCAGCTTGGGGGTGGATCAGCCCCAGCATTTT.

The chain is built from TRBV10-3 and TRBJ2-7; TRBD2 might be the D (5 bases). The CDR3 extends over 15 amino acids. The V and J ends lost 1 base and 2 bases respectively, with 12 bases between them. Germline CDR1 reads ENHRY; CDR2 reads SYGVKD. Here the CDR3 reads CAISEYAGSAYEQYF. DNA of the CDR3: TGTGCCATCAGTGAGTACGCGGGTTCCGCCTACGAGCAGTACTTC.

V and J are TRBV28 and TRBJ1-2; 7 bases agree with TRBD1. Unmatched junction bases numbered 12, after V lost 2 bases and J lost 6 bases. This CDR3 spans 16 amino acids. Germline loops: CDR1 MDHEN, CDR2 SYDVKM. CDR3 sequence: CASSLGGQGVMNGYTF. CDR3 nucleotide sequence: TGTGCCAGCAGTTTAGGTGGGCAGGGGGTAATGAATGGCTACACCTTC.

This chain's CDR3 is CARNREGSPLHF. The CDR3 bases are TGTGCCAGAAACAGGGAGGGTTCACCCCTCCACTTT. The J gene is TRBJ1-6, the V gene TRBV6-4; D might be TRBD1 (6 bases). CDR3 length equals 12 residues. CDR1 is MRHNA and CDR2 is SNTAGT in the germline V gene. V was clipped by 9 bases and J by 9 bases, with 12 bases between them.

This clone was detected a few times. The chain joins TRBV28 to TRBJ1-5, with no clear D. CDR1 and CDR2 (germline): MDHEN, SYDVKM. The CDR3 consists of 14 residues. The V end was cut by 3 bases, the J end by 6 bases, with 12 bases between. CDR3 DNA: TGTGCCAGCAGTTTTCGGAGACCCCTTCAGCCCCAGCATTTT. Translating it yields CASSFRRPLQPQHF.

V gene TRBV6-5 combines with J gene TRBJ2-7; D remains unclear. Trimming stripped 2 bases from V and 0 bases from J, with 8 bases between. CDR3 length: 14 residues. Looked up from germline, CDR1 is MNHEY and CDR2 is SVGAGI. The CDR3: CASSYAESSYEQYF. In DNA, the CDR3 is TGTGCCAGCAGTTACGCGGAGAGCTCCTACGAGCAGTACTTC.

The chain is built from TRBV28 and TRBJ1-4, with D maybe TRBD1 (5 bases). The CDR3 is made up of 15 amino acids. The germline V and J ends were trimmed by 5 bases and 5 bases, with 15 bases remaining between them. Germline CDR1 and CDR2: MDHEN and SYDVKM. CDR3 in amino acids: CASSPRRTRNEKLFF. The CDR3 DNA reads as TGTGCCAGCAGTCCGCGAAGGACAAGAAATGAAAAACTGTTTTTT.

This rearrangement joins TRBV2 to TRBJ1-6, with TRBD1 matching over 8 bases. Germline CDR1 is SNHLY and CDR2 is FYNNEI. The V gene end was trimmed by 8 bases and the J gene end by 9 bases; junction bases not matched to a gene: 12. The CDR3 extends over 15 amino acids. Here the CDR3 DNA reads TGTGCCAGCTTGGGGGGAGACAGGGGCACTTCACCCCTCCACTTT. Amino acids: CASLGGDRGTSPLHF.

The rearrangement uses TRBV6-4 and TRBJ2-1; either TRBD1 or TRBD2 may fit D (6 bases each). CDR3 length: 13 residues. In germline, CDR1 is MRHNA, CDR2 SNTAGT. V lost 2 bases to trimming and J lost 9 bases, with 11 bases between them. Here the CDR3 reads CASSDQGGSEQFF. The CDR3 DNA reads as TGTGCCAGCAGTGACCAAGGGGGGAGTGAGCAGTTCTTC.

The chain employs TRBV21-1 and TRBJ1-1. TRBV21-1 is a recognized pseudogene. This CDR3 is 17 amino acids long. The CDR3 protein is CASSTTALRGRGTEAFF. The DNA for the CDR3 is TGTGCCAGCAGCACTACCGCACTTCGGGGGCGCGGCACTGAAGCTTTCTTT.